Following are 6 T cell receptor beta chains from one sample sequenced in a study of identical twins. TCRdb reprocessed the 5' RACE reads via MiXCR and lists one record per CDR3 protein. This sample carries around 490,000 distinct CDR3 sequences, approximately 20% of them seen once, and the ten largest clones take approximately 0.52%. These same data were also listed under a study on yellow fever vaccine responses in identical twins.

The sequenced sample was CD4+ T cells sorted from blood. The receptors originated from a woman aged 18 to 35 in good health.

The J gene is TRBJ2-3, the V gene TRBV7-9; 9 nucleotides line up with TRBD2. Germline V gene data show CDR1 as SEHNR and CDR2 as FQNEAQ (reference sequence). V shed 2 bases and J 4 bases; nucleotides not matched to a gene: 4. This CDR3 is 15 amino acids long. The CDR3 loop is CASSLRLADSDTQYF. The DNA of the CDR3 is TGTGCCAGCAGCTTAAGACTAGCGGATTCAGATACGCAGTATTTT.

This chain joins TRBV14 and TRBJ2-2; D gene unclear. Trimming took off 1 base at V and 4 bases at J, with 13 bases between the two ends. The CDR3 has 16 amino acids. Germline lookup yields CDR1 SGHDN and CDR2 FVKESK. CDR3 nucleotide sequence: TGTGCCAGCAGCCAAGGTGTCGCAGGACCCACCGGGGAGCTGTTTTTT. Its translation: CASSQGVAGPTGELFF. Full variable domain (missing parts from reference TRBV14 and TRBJ2-2): EAGVTQFPSHSVIEKGQTVTLRCDPISGHDNLYWYRRVMGKEIKFLLHFVKESKQDESGMPNNRFLAERTGGTYSTLKVQPAELEDSGVYFCASSQGVAGPTGELFFGEGSRLTVL.

This clonotype was picked up many times. V and J are TRBV12-3 or TRBV12-4 and TRBJ1-6; TRBD1 might be the D (6 bases). This CDR3 contains 14 residues. The V gene lost 5 bases and the J gene lost 7 bases, with 12 bases spanning the gap. Here the CDR3 DNA reads TGTGCCAGCAGTCTGACCAGGGGAAATTCACCCCTCCACTTT. Translation: CASSLTRGNSPLHF.

This rearrangement joins TRBV29-1 to TRBJ2-3; D is perhaps TRBD2 (5 bases). The V and J ends lost 8 bases and 1 base respectively, with 19 bases between them. The CDR3 totals 15 residues. Germline-derived CDR1 and CDR2 are SQVTM and ANQGSEA. The CDR3 region is CSCPREGKGTDTQYF. CDR3 nucleotide sequence: TGCAGCTGTCCCCGGGAAGGGAAGGGCACAGATACGCAGTATTTT.

This clonotype was seen more than once but under ten times. This rearrangement joins TRBV7-9 to TRBJ2-1; D call uncertain. Per germline, CDR1 SEHNR and CDR2 FQNEAQ (reference sequence). The CDR3 sequence is 15 residues long. Between the trimmed V and J ends, which lost 0 bases and 6 bases, there was a span of 12 bases. The CDR3 DNA is TGTGCCAGCAGCTTAGCCTCCTACCAACCCAATGAGCAGTTCTTC. Translated: CASSLASYQPNEQFF. Based on the CDR3 plus reference TRBV7-9 and TRBJ2-1, the full variable domain is DTGVSQNPRHKITKRGQNVTFRCDPISEHNRLYWYRQTLGQGPEFLTYFQNEAQLEKSRLLSDRFSAERPKGSFSTLEIQRTEQGDSAMYLCASSLASYQPNEQFFGPGTRLTVL.

V usage is TRBV5-1 and J usage is TRBJ2-5; TRBD1 is a possible D gene (5 bases). From germline, CDR1 is SGHRS and CDR2 YFSETQ. The CDR3 consists of 16 residues. The V end lost 0 bases, the J end lost 2 bases, and 14 bases lay between the germline ends. The CDR3: CASSLAPVGQQETQYF. In DNA form, the CDR3 reads TGCGCCAGCAGCTTGGCCCCAGTGGGGCAGCAAGAGACCCAGTACTTC.